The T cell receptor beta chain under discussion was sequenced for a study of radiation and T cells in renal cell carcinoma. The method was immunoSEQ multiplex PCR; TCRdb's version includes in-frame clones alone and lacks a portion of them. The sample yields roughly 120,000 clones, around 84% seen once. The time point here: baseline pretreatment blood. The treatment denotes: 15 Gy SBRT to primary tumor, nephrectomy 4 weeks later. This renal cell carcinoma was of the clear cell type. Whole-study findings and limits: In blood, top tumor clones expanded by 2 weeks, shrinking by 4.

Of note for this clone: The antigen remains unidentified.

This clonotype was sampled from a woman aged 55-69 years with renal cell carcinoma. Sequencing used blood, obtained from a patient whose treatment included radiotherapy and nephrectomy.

The DNA for the CDR3 is TGCGCCAGCTCCAGGGGGGATAGCAATCAGCCCCAGCATTTT. Protein product: CASSRGDSNQPQHF. This chain links TRBV5-1 with TRBJ1-5, with 7 bases matching TRBD1. The CDR3 extends over 14 amino acids. The trim removed 7 bases at V and 0 bases at J, leaving 4 bases unmatched. The germline V gene has CDR1 SGHRS and CDR2 YFSETQ.